Below are 5 T cell receptor beta chains sequenced from a single sample in a study of shared clonotypes between healthy human individuals. Generated by immunoSEQ multiplex PCR, the TCRdb table keeps only in-frame clones and is missing some. The table shows fewer than 3 million clones, with 85% to 95% occurring only once. Sample: naive CD4+ T cells from PBMCs. Noted subset: CD45RA+ positively selected. The receptors shown here come from a man younger than 30 in good health. Some clones in this sample may be carry-over from other donors' samples.

This clone is a singleton in its sample. The chain combines TRBV2 with TRBJ1-3, with a weak D call TRBD1 (5 bases). V was trimmed by 6 bases and J by 4 bases, leaving 13 bases between them. CDR3 size: 14 residues. The germline V gene encodes CDR1 SNHLY and CDR2 FYNNEI. The CDR3 coding sequence is TGTGCCAGCAGCCGAACGGGGGTCGGAAACACCATATATTTT. Residues: CASSRTGVGNTIYF.

The V gene is TRBV19, the J gene TRBJ2-1; D possibly corresponds to TRBD2 (6 bases). Per the germline V gene, CDR1 is LNHDA and CDR2 is SQIVND (reference sequence). With 4 bases removed from V and 7 bases from J, the gap between germline ends came to 17 bases. The CDR3 runs to 15 residues. This CDR3 reads CASSTSSVGRNEQFF. CDR3 in DNA: TGTGCCAGTAGTACGTCTAGCGTAGGTAGAAATGAGCAGTTCTTC.

The gene calls are TRBV29-1 and TRBJ2-3; the D is unclear. The CDR3 spans 17 residues. CDR1 and CDR2 from the germline V gene are SQVTM and ANQGSEA. Trimming removed 0 bases from V and 4 bases from J, with 20 bases in between. The CDR3 nucleotides are TGCAGCGTTGAAGATTATAAGGGCCAGCGTGGCGCAGATACGCAGTATTTT. This encodes CSVEDYKGQRGADTQYF.

Turning to this clone: In the same sample, other DNA sequences code for this CDR3. The chain couples TRBV28 to TRBJ2-7; D not resolved. Germline values: CDR1 MDHEN, CDR2 SYDVKM. V gave up 8 bases and J gave up 2 bases, with 13 bases separating them. This CDR3 has 13 amino acids. The CDR3 DNA reads as TGTGCCAGCTCCCCACCCGGAACCTACGAGCAGTACTTC. This translates into CASSPPGTYEQYF.

This sequence joins TRBV15 and TRBJ2-2; D gene unclear. The CDR3 spans 16 residues. V lost 0 bases and J lost 4, with 12 bases in between. The germline V gene encodes CDR1 LNHNV and CDR2 YYDKDF (reference sequence). The CDR3 loop is CATSRDKPRPTGELFF. CDR3 coding DNA: TGTGCCACCAGCAGAGATAAACCTAGACCCACCGGGGAGCTGTTTTTT.